This note documents a single T cell receptor (beta chain) sequence. The sample comes from a study of T cell changes during pregnancy in multiple sclerosis. Using immunoSEQ multiplex PCR, the repertoire was profiled, and TCRdb retains in-frame clones only, with some absent. The sample lists tens of thousands of clones, about 92% occurring once. This TCR was sampled from a female donor with multiple sclerosis, enrolled in a pregnancy study. The source was CD4+ T cells from peripheral blood mononuclear cells, collected after pregnancy.

The CDR3 nucleotides read TGTGCCAGCAGCTCTTACGCAGGGGGCCCAGAGACCCAGTACTTC. Protein: CASSSYAGGPETQYF. This chain uses TRBV5-6 with TRBJ2-5, with 8 bases fitting TRBD1. The CDR3 is 15 residues long. V shed 3 bases, J shed 4 bases, and the junction held 8 bases outside the gene matches. Looked up from germline, CDR1 is SGHDT and CDR2 is YYEEEE. Using reference TRBV5-6 and TRBJ2-5 for the parts outside the CDR3, the full variable domain is DAGVTQSPTHLIKTRGQQVTLRCSPKSGHDTVSWYQQALGQGPQFIFQYYEEEERQRGNFPDRFSGHQFPNYSSELNVNALLLGDSALYLCASSSYAGGPETQYFGPGTRLLVL.